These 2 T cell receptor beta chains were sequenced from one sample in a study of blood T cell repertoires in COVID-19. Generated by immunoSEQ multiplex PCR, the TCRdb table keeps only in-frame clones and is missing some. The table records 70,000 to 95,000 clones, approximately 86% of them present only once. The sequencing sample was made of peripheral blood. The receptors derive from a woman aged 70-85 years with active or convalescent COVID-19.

For the CDR3, the DNA is TGTGCCAGCAGCTTAGTTCGGGGGGGTGAAAAACTGTTTTTT. This sequence encodes CASSLVRGGEKLFF. V is TRBV11-2 and J is TRBJ1-4, with a possible D match to TRBD1 (5 bases). CDR3 length: 14 residues. The V gene's germline CDR1 is SGHAT and CDR2 FQNNGV. The germline V and J ends were trimmed by 1 base and 7 bases, with 10 bases remaining between them.

CDR3 loop: CATSDSNRGTNQPQHF. The CDR3 DNA reads TGTGCCACCAGTGATAGCAATAGAGGTACCAATCAGCCCCAGCATTTT. The V gene is TRBV24-1, the J gene TRBJ1-5; D uncertain. Trimming removed 3 bases from V and 3 bases from J, with 14 bases in between. CDR3 length: 16 residues. CDR1 is KGHDR, CDR2 SFDVKD, per germline.